This TCR beta chain is from a study of control samples from healthy donors and cancer patients. Assay used: immunoSEQ multiplex PCR; TCRdb lists only in-frame clones, some missing. The data hold some 71,000 clones, with over 75% observed a single time. The CDR3 runs to 10 residues. Trimming stripped 4 bases from V and 11 bases from J, with 11 bases between. The germline V gene has CDR1 SQVTM and CDR2 ANQGSEA. The source of this sequence is a woman between 45 and 65 years old with colorectal cancer. Sample: PBMCs. The V gene is TRBV29-1, the J gene TRBJ1-1, with TRBD1 as a possible D gene (6 bases). DNA of the CDR3: TGCAGCGTTGTGGACAGAGGGGCTTTCTTT. It encodes CSVVDRGAFF.